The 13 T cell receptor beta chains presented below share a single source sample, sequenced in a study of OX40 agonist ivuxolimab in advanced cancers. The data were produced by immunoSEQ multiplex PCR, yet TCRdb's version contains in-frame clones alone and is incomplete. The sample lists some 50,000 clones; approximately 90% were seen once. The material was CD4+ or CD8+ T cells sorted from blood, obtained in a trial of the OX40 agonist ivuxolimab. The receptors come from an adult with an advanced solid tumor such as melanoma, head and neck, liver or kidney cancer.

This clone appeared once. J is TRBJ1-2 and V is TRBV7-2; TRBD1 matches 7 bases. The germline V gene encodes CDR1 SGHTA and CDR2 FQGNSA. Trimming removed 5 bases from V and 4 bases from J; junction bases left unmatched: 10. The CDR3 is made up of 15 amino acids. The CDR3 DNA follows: TGTGCCAGCAGCCCCTCCCCGACAGGGATCTATGGCTACACCTTC. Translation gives CASSPSPTGIYGYTF. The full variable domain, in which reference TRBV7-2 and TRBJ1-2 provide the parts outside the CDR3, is GAGVSQSPSNKVTEKGKDVELRCDPISGHTALYWYRQSLGQGLEFLIYFQGNSAPDKSGLPSDRFSAERTGGSVSTLTIQRTQQEDSAVYLCASSPSPTGIYGYTFGSGTRLTVV.

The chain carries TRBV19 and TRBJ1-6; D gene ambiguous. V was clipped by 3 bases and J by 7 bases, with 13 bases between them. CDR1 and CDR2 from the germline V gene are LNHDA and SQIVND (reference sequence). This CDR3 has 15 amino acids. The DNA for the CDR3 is TGTGCCAGTAGTATGGGAACACGCGGCAATTCACCCCTCCACTTT. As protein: CASSMGTRGNSPLHF.

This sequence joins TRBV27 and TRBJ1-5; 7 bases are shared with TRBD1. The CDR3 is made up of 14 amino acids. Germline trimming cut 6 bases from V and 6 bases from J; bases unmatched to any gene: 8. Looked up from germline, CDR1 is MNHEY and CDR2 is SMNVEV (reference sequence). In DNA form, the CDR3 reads TGTGCCAGCAGAACAGGGGTCGTAGGTCAGCCCCAGCATTTT. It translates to CASRTGVVGQPQHF.

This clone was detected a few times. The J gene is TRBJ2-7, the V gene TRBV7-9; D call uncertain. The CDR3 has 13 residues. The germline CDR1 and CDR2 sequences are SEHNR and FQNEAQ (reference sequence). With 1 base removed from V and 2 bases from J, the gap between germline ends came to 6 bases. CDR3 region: CASSLDRPYEQYF. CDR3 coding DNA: TGTGCCAGCAGCTTAGATCGTCCCTACGAGCAGTACTTC.

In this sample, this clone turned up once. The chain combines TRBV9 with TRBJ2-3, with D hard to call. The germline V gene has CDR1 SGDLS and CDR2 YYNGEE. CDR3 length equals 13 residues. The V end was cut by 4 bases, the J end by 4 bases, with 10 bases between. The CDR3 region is CASSSSRPDTQYF. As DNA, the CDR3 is TGTGCCAGCAGCTCCAGCCGTCCAGATACGCAGTATTTT. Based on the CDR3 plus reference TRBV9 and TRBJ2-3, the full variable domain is DSGVTQTPKHLITATGQRVTLRCSPRSGDLSVYWYQQSLDQGLQFLIQYYNGEERAKGNILERFSAQQFPDLHSELNLSSLELGDSALYFCASSSSRPDTQYFGPGTRLTVL.

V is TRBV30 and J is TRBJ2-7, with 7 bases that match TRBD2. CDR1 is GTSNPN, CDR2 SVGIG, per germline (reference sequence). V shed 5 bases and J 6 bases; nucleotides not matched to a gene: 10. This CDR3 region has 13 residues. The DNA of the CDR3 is TGTGCCTGGGATGGGAGGGGCGGGACCGAGCAGTACTTC. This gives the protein CAWDGRGGTEQYF.

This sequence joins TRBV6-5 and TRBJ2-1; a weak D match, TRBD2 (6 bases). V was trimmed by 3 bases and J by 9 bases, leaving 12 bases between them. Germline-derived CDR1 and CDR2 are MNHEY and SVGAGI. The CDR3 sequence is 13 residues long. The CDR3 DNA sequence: TGTGCCAGCAGTTATGGGGACTTAGGTGAGCAGTTCTTC. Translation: CASSYGDLGEQFF.

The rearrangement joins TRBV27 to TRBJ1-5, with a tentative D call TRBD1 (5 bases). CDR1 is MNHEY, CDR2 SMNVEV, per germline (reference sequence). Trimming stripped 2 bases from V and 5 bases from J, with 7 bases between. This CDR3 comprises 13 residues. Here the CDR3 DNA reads TGTGCCAGCAGTTTAGGGGCAGATCAGCCCCAGCATTTT. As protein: CASSLGADQPQHF.

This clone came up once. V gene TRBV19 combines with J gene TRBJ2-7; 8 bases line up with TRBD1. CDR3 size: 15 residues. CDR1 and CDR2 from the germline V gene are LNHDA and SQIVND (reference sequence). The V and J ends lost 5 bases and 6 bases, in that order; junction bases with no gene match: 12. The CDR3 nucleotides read TGTGCCAGTAGTGTCGGGACAGGACCCCCGAGCGAGCAGTACTTC. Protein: CASSVGTGPPSEQYF.

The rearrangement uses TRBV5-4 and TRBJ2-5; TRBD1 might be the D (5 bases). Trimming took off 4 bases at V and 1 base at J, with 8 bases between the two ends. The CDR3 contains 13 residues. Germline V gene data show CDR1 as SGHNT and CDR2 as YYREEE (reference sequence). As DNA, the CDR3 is TGTGCCAGCAGCGCAGACAGCCAAGAGACCCAGTACTTC. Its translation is CASSADSQETQYF.

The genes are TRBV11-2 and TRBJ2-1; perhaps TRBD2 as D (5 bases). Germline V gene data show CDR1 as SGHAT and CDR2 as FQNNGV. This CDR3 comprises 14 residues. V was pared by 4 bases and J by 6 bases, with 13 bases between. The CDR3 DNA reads TGTGCCAGCAGCTCCGCCCTGGACTTCAATGAGCAGTTCTTC. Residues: CASSSALDFNEQFF.

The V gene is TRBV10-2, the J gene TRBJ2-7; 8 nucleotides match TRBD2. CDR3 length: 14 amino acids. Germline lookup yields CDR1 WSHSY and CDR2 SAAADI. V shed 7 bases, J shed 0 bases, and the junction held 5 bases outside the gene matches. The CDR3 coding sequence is TGCGCCAGCACCAGCGGGAGTGCCTCCTACGAGCAGTACTTC. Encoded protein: CASTSGSASYEQYF.

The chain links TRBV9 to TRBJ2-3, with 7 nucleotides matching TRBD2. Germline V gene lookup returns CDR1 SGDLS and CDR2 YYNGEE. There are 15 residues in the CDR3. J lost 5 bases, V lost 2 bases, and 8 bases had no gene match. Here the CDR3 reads CASSVAGSGGDTQYF. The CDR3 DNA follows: TGTGCCAGCAGCGTGGCAGGATCGGGGGGAGATACGCAGTATTTT. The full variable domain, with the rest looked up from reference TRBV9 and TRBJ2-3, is DSGVTQTPKHLITATGQRVTLRCSPRSGDLSVYWYQQSLDQGLQFLIQYYNGEERAKGNILERFSAQQFPDLHSELNLSSLELGDSALYFCASSVAGSGGDTQYFGPGTRLTVL.